This paragraph reports one TCR beta chain. Its matching antigen is unknown. This sample was taken from a study of beta chain features in type 1 diabetes. Notes on the study in general: Unsettled here was the matter of whether HLA type influences TCRB rearrangement. Patients with Type 1 diabetes showed moderately but significantly shorter TCRB CDR3s in all four CD4+ subsets.

Reverse transcribing all isolated RNA meant expressed TCRB transcripts were sequenced. Clones were sequenced by immunoSEQ multiplex PCR, and TCRdb holds only the in-frame ones, with some missing. The sample gives some 330,000 clones, 10% to 15% of which show up once; 0.0095% to 0.013% is in the top ten. Donors underwent one heparinised blood draw, about 110 mL on average. CD4+ naive, central memory, regulatory and stem cell-like memory subsets were isolated by sorting on CD45RO/CCR7/CD25/CD127/CD95/CD27. Purity above 95% was achieved in all sorted populations. The CDR3 is 17 amino acids. Germline values: CDR1 SGHAT, CDR2 FQNNGV. Unmatched junction bases numbered 12, after V lost 4 bases and J lost 6 bases.

The V and J genes are TRBV11-2 and TRBJ2-1; 10 bases are shared with TRBD2. The sequence was collected from a woman between 18 and 30 years old with type 1 diabetes. Source material: naive CD4+ T cells from blood. CDR3 loop: CASSSPLAGSRVNEQFF. Here the CDR3 DNA reads TGTGCCAGCAGCTCACCACTAGCGGGATCTAGGGTCAATGAGCAGTTCTTC.